The 3 T cell receptor beta chains in this list originate from one sample, sequenced in a study of shared clonotypes between healthy human individuals. Profiling relied on immunoSEQ multiplex PCR, and the TCRdb table lists in-frame clones only, not all of them. The repertoire includes about 1.1 million clones, about 84% of them detected once, and around 0.6% sits in the top ten. The sequenced sample consisted of memory CD4+ T cells from PBMCs. Subset: CD45RA-negative fraction. These receptors came from a man between 18 and 35 years old in good health. Some clones in this sample may be carry-over from other donors' samples.

This chain connects TRBV5-1 to TRBJ2-5; D might be TRBD2 (5 bases). Per germline, CDR1 SGHRS and CDR2 YFSETQ. V was clipped by 3 bases and J by 5 bases, with 8 bases between them. The CDR3 covers 12 residues. The DNA for the CDR3 is TGCGCCAGCAGCTACGGGATGGAGACCCAGTACTTC. Amino acids: CASSYGMETQYF.

The rearrangement links TRBV27 to TRBJ2-3; D is possibly TRBD1 (5 bases). In germline, CDR1 is MNHEY, CDR2 SMNVEV (reference sequence). V dropped 5 bases and J dropped 6 bases, with 24 bases sitting between them. CDR3 length: 17 residues. For the CDR3, the DNA is TGTGCCAGCAGTCCCAAACCCCAGGGTTTTCGGTCGGATACGCAGTATTTT. It encodes CASSPKPQGFRSDTQYF.

The chain couples TRBV19 to TRBJ1-2; D remains ambiguous. The V gene lost 3 bases and the J gene lost 3 bases, with 14 bases spanning the gap. CDR1 and CDR2 from the germline V gene are LNHDA and SQIVND (reference sequence). This CDR3 contains 15 residues. The CDR3 nucleotides are TGTGCCAGTAGTATCCAGGCAGCTGAGGACTATGGCTACACCTTC. Its protein is CASSIQAAEDYGYTF.